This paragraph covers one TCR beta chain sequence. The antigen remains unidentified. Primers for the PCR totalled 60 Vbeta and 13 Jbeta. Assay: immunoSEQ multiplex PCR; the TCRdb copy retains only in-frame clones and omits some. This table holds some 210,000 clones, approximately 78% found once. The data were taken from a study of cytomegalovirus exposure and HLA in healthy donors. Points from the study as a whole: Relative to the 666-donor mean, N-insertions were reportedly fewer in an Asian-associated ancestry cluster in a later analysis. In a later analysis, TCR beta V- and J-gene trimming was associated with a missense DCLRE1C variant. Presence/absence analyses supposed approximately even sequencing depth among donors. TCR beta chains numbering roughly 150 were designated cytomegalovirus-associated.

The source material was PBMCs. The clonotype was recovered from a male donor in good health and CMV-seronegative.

CDR3 nucleotides: TGCGCCAGCAGCCGGACTAGCGGAAGGATCCAATCCTACGAGCAGTACTTC. This codes for CASSRTSGRIQSYEQYF. This chain links TRBV5-1 with TRBJ2-7; 10 positions match TRBD2. This CDR3 contains 17 residues. The J segment lost 1 base and the V segment lost 4 bases, leaving 11 bases of the junction unmatched. Germline CDR1 is SGHRS and CDR2 is YFSETQ.